The text below deals with one T cell receptor beta chain. The record originates from a study of blood T cells in healthy people across ages. A second 7 to 11 cycle PCR used barcoded and J-beta primers. TCRdb re-derived calls from the 5' RACE reads in MiXCR, one entry per CDR3 protein. The data contain under 2,000,000 distinct CDR3 sequences, roughly 50% of them singletons. V shed 5 bases and J shed 5 bases, with 12 bases lying between them. The CDR3 has 13 residues. CDR1 is SGHVS and CDR2 is FQNEAQ in the germline V gene. This chain uses TRBV7-8 with TRBJ2-5; D gene uncertain. The receptor's source is a woman in her thirties or forties in good health. The sequenced sample consisted of blood. CDR3 sequence reads: CASSVVGLETQYF. The CDR3 DNA reads as TGTGCCAGCAGCGTAGTGGGTTTGGAGACCCAGTACTTC.